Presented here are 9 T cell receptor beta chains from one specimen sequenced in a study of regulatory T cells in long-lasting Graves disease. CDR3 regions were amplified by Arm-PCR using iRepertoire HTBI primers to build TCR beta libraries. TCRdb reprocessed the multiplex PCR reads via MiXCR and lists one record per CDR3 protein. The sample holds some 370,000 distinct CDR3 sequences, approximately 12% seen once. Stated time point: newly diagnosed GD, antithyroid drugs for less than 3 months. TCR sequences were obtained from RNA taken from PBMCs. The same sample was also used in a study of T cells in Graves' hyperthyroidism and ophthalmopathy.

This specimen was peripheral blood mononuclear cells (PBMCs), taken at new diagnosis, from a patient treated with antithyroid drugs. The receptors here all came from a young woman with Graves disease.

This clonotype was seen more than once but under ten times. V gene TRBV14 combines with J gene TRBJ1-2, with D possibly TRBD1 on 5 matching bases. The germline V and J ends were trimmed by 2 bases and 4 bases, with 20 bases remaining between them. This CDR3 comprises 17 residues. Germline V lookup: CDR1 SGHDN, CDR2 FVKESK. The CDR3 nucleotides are TGTGCCAGCAGCCAACGGGGAAGGGGCCAGTTGGGCTATGGCTACACCTTC. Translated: CASSQRGRGQLGYGYTF.

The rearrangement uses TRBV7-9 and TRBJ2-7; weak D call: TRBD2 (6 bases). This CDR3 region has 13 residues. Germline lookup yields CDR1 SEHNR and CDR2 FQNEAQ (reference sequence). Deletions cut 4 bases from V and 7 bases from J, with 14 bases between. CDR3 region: CASSSPGTHEQYV. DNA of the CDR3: TGTGCCAGCAGCTCCCCCGGGACTCATGAGCAGTACGTC.

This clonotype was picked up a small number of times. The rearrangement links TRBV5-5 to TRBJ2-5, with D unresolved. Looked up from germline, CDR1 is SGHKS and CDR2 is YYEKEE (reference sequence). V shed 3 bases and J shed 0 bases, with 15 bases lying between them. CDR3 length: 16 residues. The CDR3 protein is CASSWRVTVDQETQYF. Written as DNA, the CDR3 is TGTGCCAGCAGCTGGCGTGTAACGGTAGACCAAGAGACCCAGTACTTC.

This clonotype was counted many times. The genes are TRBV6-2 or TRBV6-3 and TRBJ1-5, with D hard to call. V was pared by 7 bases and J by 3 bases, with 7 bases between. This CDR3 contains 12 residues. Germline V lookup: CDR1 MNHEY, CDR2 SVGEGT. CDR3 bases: TGTGCCAGCACCTTGGCCAATCAGCCCCAGCATTTT. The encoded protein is CASTLANQPQHF.

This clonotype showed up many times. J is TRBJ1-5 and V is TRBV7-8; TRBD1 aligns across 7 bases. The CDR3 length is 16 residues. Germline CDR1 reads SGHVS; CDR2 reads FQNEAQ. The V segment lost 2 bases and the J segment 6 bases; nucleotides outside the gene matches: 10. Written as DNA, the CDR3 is TGTGCCAGCAGCTTAAGCGCCAGGGGGTCGGGTCAGCCCCAGCATTTT. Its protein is CASSLSARGSGQPQHF.

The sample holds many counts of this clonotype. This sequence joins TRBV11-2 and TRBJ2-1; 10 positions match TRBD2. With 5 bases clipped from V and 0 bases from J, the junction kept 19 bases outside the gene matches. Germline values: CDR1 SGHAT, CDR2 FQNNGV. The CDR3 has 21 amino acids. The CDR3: CASSLAGAGLAGARSYNEQFF. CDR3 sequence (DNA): TGTGCCAGCAGCCTAGCGGGCGCAGGGCTAGCGGGAGCCCGCTCCTACAATGAGCAGTTCTTC.

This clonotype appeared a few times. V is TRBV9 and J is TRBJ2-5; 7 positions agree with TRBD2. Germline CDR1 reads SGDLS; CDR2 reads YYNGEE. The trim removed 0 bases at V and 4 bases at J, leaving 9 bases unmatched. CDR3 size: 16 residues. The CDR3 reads CASSVGGGRGGETQYF. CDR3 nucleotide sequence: TGTGCCAGCAGCGTAGGGGGCGGGAGAGGCGGAGAGACCCAGTACTTC.

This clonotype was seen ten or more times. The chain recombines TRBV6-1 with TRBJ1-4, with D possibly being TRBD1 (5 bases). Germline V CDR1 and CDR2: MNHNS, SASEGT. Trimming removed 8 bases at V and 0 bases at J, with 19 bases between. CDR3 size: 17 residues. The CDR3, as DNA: TGTGCCAGCGGTCGGGCAGGGAACACCCCAACTAATGAAAAACTGTTTTTT. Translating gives CASGRAGNTPTNEKLFF.

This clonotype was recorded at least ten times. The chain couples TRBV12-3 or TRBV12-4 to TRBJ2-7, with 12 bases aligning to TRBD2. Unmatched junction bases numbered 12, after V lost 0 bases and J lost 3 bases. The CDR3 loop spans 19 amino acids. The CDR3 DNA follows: TGTGCCAGCAGTTTAGCGCGGGCTAGCGGGAGGGCCGTAATCTACGAGCAGTACTTC. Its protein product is CASSLARASGRAVIYEQYF.